The 3 T cell receptor beta chains listed next were all sequenced from one sample in a study of control samples from healthy donors and cancer patients. Profiled with immunoSEQ multiplex PCR; TCRdb holds only in-frame clones, not every one. This table has fewer than 20,000 clones, around 90% appearing once. Specimen: PBMCs. The receptor set was obtained from a man in his sixties with head and neck cancer.

V usage is TRBV27 and J usage is TRBJ1-1; D is possibly TRBD1 (5 bases). Germline assignment: CDR1 MNHEY and CDR2 SMNVEV (reference sequence). V lost 7 bases and J lost 1, with 13 bases in between. The CDR3 sequence is 14 residues long. CDR3 coding DNA: TGTGCCAGCAAGGGGCAGGGCGGGAACACTGAAGCTTTCTTT. It is translated as CASKGQGGNTEAFF.

The genes are TRBV24-1 and TRBJ2-2; 12 nucleotides line up with TRBD1. Germline lookup yields CDR1 KGHDR and CDR2 SFDVKD. This CDR3 contains 18 residues. Losses at the gene ends were 5 bases for V and 6 bases for J; bases not matched to a gene: 12. The CDR3 coding sequence is TGTGCCACCAGTGCAAAGACCGGGACAGGGGGCTTGCCCGGGGAGCTGTTTTTT. This translates into CATSAKTGTGGLPGELFF.

V is TRBV9 and J is TRBJ2-5, with TRBD2 matching over 7 bases. V lost 4 bases, J lost 3 bases, and 12 bases stayed unmatched. There are 16 residues in the CDR3. Looked up from germline, CDR1 is SGDLS and CDR2 is YYNGEE. The CDR3 sequence is CASSRGPGRSEETQYF. The CDR3 bases are TGTGCCAGCAGCCGAGGACCCGGGAGGTCGGAAGAGACCCAGTACTTC. Full variable domain (missing parts from reference TRBV9 and TRBJ2-5): DSGVTQTPKHLITATGQRVTLRCSPRSGDLSVYWYQQSLDQGLQFLIQYYNGEERAKGNILERFSAQQFPDLHSELNLSSLELGDSALYFCASSRGPGRSEETQYFGPGTRLLVL.